Listed here are 23 T cell receptor beta chains from one sample, sequenced in a study of a mutant IDH1 vaccine in newly diagnosed glioma. Produced via immunoSEQ multiplex PCR; TCRdb's table is partial and in-frame only. This table holds fewer than 95,000 clones, approximately 75% found once. The sample's time point: week 47, end of study. Every vaccine dose comprised 300 ug of mutant IDH1 20-mer peptide plus topical imiquimod. Their cognate antigens are unknown. Source: PBMCs, taken from a glioma patient whose treatment included an IDH1 peptide vaccine. Receptors originate from a man in his forties with glioma.

The CDR3 reads CASSPHPLSYEQYF. The CDR3 region has the DNA TGTGCCAGCAGCCCACATCCCCTCTCCTACGAGCAGTACTTC. This chain joins TRBV7-2 and TRBJ2-7; D remains unclear. The CDR3 is 14 amino acids. Trimming removed 5 bases from V and 0 bases from J, with 11 bases in between. The germline V gene encodes CDR1 SGHTA and CDR2 FQGNSA.

The chain couples TRBV5-1 to TRBJ2-7; 7 bases align to TRBD2. Germline trimming cut 3 bases from V and 9 bases from J; bases unmatched to any gene: 6. Germline CDR1 and CDR2: SGHRS and YFSETQ. The CDR3 runs to 12 residues. The CDR3 sequence: CASSSSGEVQYF. The CDR3 DNA reads as TGCGCCAGCAGCTCCAGCGGGGAGGTGCAGTACTTC.

In the case of this clone: One end of the junction fails to match germline, which may point to a read error. The DNA for the CDR3 is TGTGCTAGCAGTCCAACAGGGGACACTGAAGCTTTCTTT. It specifies CASSPTGDTEAFF. The V call is TRBV7-7, the J call TRBJ1-1; 7 positions agree with TRBD1. The CDR3 consists of 13 residues. Germline-derived CDR1 and CDR2 are SSHAT and FNYEAQ (reference sequence).

For the CDR3, the DNA is TGTGCCAGCAGGCCGGGACTAGCGGAGACCCAGTACTTC. This codes for CASRPGLAETQYF. The chain combines TRBV6-1 with TRBJ2-5; 10 bases are shared with TRBD2. V dropped 6 bases and J dropped 5; count of bases not matched to a gene: 3. The germline V gene encodes CDR1 MNHNS and CDR2 SASEGT. CDR3 length: 13 residues.

J is TRBJ2-7 and V is TRBV6-5; D is possibly TRBD1 or TRBD2 (5 bases each). CDR1 MNHEY and CDR2 SVGAGI come from the germline V gene. CDR3 length: 15 residues. The V gene lost 0 bases and the J gene lost 3 bases, with 12 bases spanning the gap. The CDR3 is CASSYSRGAGYEQYF. The CDR3 region has the DNA TGTGCCAGCAGTTACTCGAGAGGGGCAGGCTACGAGCAGTACTTC.

This clone was seen only a few times. The V call is TRBV5-4, the J call TRBJ1-2, with no clear D. The CDR3 contains 13 residues. Trimming shortened V by 4 bases and J by 3 bases, and 10 bases separated the two germline ends. From germline, CDR1 is SGHNT and CDR2 YYREEE (reference sequence). CDR3: CASSQQLDYGYTF. In DNA form, the CDR3 reads TGTGCCAGCAGCCAACAGCTGGACTATGGCTACACCTTC.

This clone was detected ten times or more. Written as DNA, the CDR3 is TGTGCCTGGAGGACGGGACTAGCGGGGGCTAAAGAGACCCAGTACTTC. It is translated as CAWRTGLAGAKETQYF. The chain uses TRBV30 and TRBJ2-5; 14 bases map to TRBD2. Germline loops: CDR1 GTSNPN, CDR2 SVGIG (reference sequence). The CDR3 has 16 amino acids. The ends lost 3 bases at V and 3 bases at J; junction bases unmatched: 6.

This chain connects TRBV27 to TRBJ1-2; 7 nucleotides agree with TRBD1. The V gene's germline CDR1 is MNHEY and CDR2 SMNVEV (reference sequence). The CDR3 length is 15 residues. With V trimmed by 6 bases and J by 1 base, 8 bases remained unmatched. In DNA form, the CDR3 reads TGTGCCAGCAGATTCCAGGGGGTCGATAACTATGGCTACACCTTC. This gives the protein CASRFQGVDNYGYTF.

This clone was detected only a few times. The chain links TRBV2 to TRBJ2-7; tentative D call: TRBD1 (5 bases). The germline V gene encodes CDR1 SNHLY and CDR2 FYNNEI. V was pared by 6 bases and J by 0 bases, with 9 bases between. The CDR3 has 13 residues. The CDR3 DNA follows: TGTGCCAGCAGACAGGAGAGCTCCTACGAGCAGTACTTC. This gives the protein CASRQESSYEQYF.

The chain couples TRBV25-1 to TRBJ2-1, with D unresolved. The germline V and J ends were trimmed by 3 bases and 12 bases, with 6 bases remaining between them. The CDR3 sequence is 10 residues long. Per the germline V gene, CDR1 is MGHDK and CDR2 is SYGVNS. The CDR3 spells CASSEGSQFF. For the CDR3, the DNA is TGTGCCAGCAGTGAGGGGTCGCAGTTCTTC.

The chain links TRBV27 to TRBJ2-7; 8 bases line up with TRBD2. CDR3 length equals 13 residues. V was pared by 8 bases and J by 4 bases, with 7 bases of the junction left unmatched. In germline, CDR1 is MNHEY, CDR2 SMNVEV (reference sequence). In nucleotides, the CDR3 is TGTGCCAGCTCCTTTGCGGGGGGTTACGAGCAGTACTTC. Amino acid sequence: CASSFAGGYEQYF.

The chain carries TRBV15 and TRBJ2-1, with D possibly matching TRBD2 (6 bases). The CDR3 loop spans 16 amino acids. Per the germline V gene, CDR1 is LNHNV and CDR2 is YYDKDF (reference sequence). Trimming removed 5 bases at V and 0 bases at J, with 14 bases between. The CDR3, as DNA: TGTGCCACCAGCCCCCGCGGGGCGGGCTCCTACAATGAGCAGTTCTTC. It encodes CATSPRGAGSYNEQFF.

The CDR3 coding sequence is TGTGCCATCAGCTCACCGGGACAGGGCCTAAATCAGCCCCAGCATTTT. It codes for CAISSPGQGLNQPQHF. The chain employs TRBV10-3 and TRBJ1-5; TRBD1 aligns across 9 bases. Germline trimming cut 6 bases from V and 4 bases from J; bases unmatched to any gene: 10. Germline CDR1 ENHRY, CDR2 SYGVKD. The CDR3 loop spans 16 amino acids.

The V call is TRBV21-1, the J call TRBJ2-1; TRBD2, the table's D call, was not compared with the DNA. TRBV21-1 is noted as a pseudogene. The CDR3 is made up of 17 amino acids. The CDR3 region has the DNA TGTGCCAGCAGCGGTTCCTCCAGGCGGGGGGGACGCAATGAGCAGTTCTTC. This sequence encodes CASSGSSRRGGRNEQFF.

The sample holds a few counts of this clone. The rearrangement uses TRBV4-2 and TRBJ1-6; 7 bases fit TRBD1. This CDR3 spans 15 amino acids. Germline V gene sequence: CDR1 LGHNA, CDR2 YNFKEQ. V lost 2 bases, J lost 7 bases, and 5 bases stayed unmatched. CDR3 coding DNA: TGTGCCAGCAGCCAACTTACAGGGGTCAATTCACCCCTCCACTTT. As protein: CASSQLTGVNSPLHF.

This sequence joins TRBV30 and TRBJ2-3; the D gene is possibly TRBD1 (5 bases). V was cut by 1 base and J by 3 bases, with 8 bases left in between. Germline values: CDR1 GTSNPN, CDR2 SVGIG (reference sequence). This CDR3 is 13 amino acids long. The CDR3: CAWSGGRTDTQYF. The CDR3 DNA is TGTGCCTGGAGTGGGGGCAGGACAGATACGCAGTATTTT.

Note on this clone: No DNA is shown, since the ends of the CDR3 on it are uncertain; the CDR3 is the one TCRdb lists. The rearrangement uses TRBV7-2 and TRBJ1-2; TRBD1 is the table's D call, not checked against the DNA. The germline V gene encodes CDR1 SGHTA and CDR2 FQGNSA. The CDR3 totals 14 residues, both ends included. The CDR3: CASSIQGQFGLGAF.

This chain connects TRBV18 to TRBJ2-4; D is tentatively TRBD1 or TRBD2 (6 bases each). Germline assignment: CDR1 KGHSH and CDR2 LQKENI. This CDR3 is 15 amino acids long. Trimming stripped 6 bases from V and 3 bases from J, with 15 bases between. For the CDR3, the DNA is TGTGCCAGCTCCGGAGGGGGGCGTAACAAAAACATTCAGTACTTC. As protein: CASSGGGRNKNIQYF.

This chain connects TRBV5-6 to TRBJ2-6, with 11 bases aligning to TRBD1. The V segment lost 4 bases and the J segment 1 base; nucleotides outside the gene matches: 4. Germline V gene sequence: CDR1 SGHDT, CDR2 YYEEEE. CDR3 length: 17 amino acids. CDR3 in DNA: TGTGCCAGCAGCATCGGGACAGGGGGGTCTGGGGCCAACGTCCTGACTTTC. Protein product: CASSIGTGGSGANVLTF.

The V and J genes are TRBV19 and TRBJ2-7; 9 positions match TRBD2. The CDR3 totals 14 residues. Per germline, CDR1 LNHDA and CDR2 SQIVND (reference sequence). V shed 3 bases, J shed 5 bases, and the junction held 5 bases outside the gene matches. CDR3 sequence (DNA): TGTGCCAGTAGTATTTTAGCGGGAGTCCACGAGCAGTACTTC. This codes for CASSILAGVHEQYF.

The rearrangement joins TRBV5-1 to TRBJ2-1, with D uncertain. The V gene's germline CDR1 is SGHRS and CDR2 YFSETQ. Trimming took 2 bases from V and 15 from J, leaving 12 bases between them. The CDR3 is made up of 11 amino acids. DNA for the CDR3: TGCGCCAGCAGCTTTCAATCTCGTCTGTTCTTC. Translation: CASSFQSRLFF.

V usage is TRBV7-2 and J usage is TRBJ2-5; D might be TRBD1 (6 bases). V was clipped by 6 bases and J by 2 bases, with 13 bases between them. CDR1 and CDR2 from the germline V gene are SGHTA and FQGNSA. The CDR3 extends over 14 amino acids. The CDR3 nucleotides are TGTGCCAGCAGGCGAACGGGACAACAAGAGACCCAGTACTTC. It codes for CASRRTGQQETQYF.

The J gene is TRBJ2-3, the V gene TRBV7-9, with D possibly being TRBD1 (7 bases). Trimming stripped 5 bases from V and 1 base from J, with 13 bases between. The CDR3 length is 15 residues. From germline, CDR1 is SEHNR and CDR2 FQNEAQ (reference sequence). CDR3 sequence reads: CASSTRDSGTDTQYF. Here the CDR3 DNA reads TGTGCCAGCAGCACGCGGGACAGCGGCACAGATACGCAGTATTTT.